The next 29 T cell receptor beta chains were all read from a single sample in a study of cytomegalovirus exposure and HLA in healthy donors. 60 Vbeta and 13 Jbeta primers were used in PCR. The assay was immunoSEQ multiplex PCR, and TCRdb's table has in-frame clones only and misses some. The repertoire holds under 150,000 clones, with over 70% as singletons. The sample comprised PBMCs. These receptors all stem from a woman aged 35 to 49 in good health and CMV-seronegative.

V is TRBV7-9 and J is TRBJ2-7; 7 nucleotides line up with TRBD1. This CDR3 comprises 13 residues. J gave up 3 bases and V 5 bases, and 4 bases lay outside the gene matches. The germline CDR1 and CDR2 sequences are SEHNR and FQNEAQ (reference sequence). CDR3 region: CASSRTGYYEQYF. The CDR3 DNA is TGTGCCAGCAGCCGGACAGGATACTACGAGCAGTACTTC.

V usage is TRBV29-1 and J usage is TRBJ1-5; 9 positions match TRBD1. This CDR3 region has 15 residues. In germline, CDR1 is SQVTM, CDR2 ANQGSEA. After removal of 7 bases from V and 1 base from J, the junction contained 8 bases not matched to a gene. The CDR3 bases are TGCAGCGCTTCACAGGGGGCGCCGAGCAATCAGCCCCAGCATTTT. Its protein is CSASQGAPSNQPQHF.

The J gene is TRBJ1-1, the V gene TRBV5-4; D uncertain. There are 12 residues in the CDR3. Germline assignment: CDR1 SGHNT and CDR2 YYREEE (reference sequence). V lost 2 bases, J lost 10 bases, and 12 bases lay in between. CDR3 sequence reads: CASSLVRSSAFF. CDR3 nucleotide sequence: TGTGCCAGCAGCTTAGTAAGGAGTTCAGCTTTCTTT.

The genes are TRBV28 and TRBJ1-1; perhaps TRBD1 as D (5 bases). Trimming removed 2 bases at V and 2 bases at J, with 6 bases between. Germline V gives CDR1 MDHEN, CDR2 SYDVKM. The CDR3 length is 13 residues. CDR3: CASSLGANTEAFF. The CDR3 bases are TGTGCCAGCAGTTTAGGGGCAAACACTGAAGCTTTCTTT.

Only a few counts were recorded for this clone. The CDR3, as DNA: TGCGCCAGCAGCTCCCGCGGGGGGAACGAGCAGTACTTC. The encoded protein is CASSSRGGNEQYF. The chain joins TRBV4-1 to TRBJ2-7; 8 nucleotides match TRBD2. V lost 5 bases and J lost 5; bases outside the gene matches: 5. CDR1 and CDR2 from the germline V gene are MGHRA and YSYEKL. This CDR3 spans 13 amino acids.

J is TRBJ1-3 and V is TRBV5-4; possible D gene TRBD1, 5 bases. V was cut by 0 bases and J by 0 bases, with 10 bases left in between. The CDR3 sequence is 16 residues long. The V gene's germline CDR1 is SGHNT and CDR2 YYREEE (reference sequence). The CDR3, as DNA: TGTGCCAGCAGCTTGGGGGGGGTCTCCTCTGGAAACACCATATATTTT. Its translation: CASSLGGVSSGNTIYF.

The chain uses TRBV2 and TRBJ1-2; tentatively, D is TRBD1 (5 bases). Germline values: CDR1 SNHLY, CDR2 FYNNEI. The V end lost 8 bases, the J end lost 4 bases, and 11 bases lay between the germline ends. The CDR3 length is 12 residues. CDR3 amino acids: CASRTQAYGYTF. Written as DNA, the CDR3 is TGTGCCAGCCGGACACAAGCCTATGGCTACACCTTC.

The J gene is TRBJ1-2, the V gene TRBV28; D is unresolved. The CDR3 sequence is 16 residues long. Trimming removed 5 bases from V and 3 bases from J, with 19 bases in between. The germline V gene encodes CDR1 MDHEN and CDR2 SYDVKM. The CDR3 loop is CASSVPRARGDYGYTF. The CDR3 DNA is TGTGCCAGCAGTGTCCCCCGCGCCCGGGGTGACTATGGCTACACCTTC.

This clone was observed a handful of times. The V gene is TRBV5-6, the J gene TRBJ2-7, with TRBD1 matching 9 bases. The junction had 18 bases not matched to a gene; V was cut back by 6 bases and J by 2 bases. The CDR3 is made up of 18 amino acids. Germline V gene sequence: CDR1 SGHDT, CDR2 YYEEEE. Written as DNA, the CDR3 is TGTGCCAGCACCACGTCGTCTGGTGTTACAGGGGGCACCTACGAGCAGTACTTC. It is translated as CASTTSSGVTGGTYEQYF.

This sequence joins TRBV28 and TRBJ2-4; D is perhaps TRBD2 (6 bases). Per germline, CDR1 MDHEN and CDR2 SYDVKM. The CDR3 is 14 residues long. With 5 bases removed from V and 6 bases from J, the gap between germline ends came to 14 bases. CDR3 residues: CASSNGGSLNIQYF. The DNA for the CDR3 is TGTGCCAGCAGTAATGGGGGGTCTTTAAACATTCAGTACTTC.

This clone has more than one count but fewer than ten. Here the CDR3 DNA reads TGTGCCAGCAGCCGGGGGGGAAGCTCCTACAATGAGCAGTTCTTC. Translation: CASSRGGSSYNEQFF. The V gene is TRBV9, the J gene TRBJ2-1; 8 bases match TRBD2. The length of the CDR3 is 15 residues. The trim removed 4 bases at V and 0 bases at J, leaving 3 bases unmatched. CDR1 is SGDLS, CDR2 YYNGEE, per germline. The variable domain in full, with the rest retrieved from reference TRBV9 and TRBJ2-1, is DSGVTQTPKHLITATGQRVTLRCSPRSGDLSVYWYQQSLDQGLQFLIQYYNGEERAKGNILERFSAQQFPDLHSELNLSSLELGDSALYFCASSRGGSSYNEQFFGPGTRLTVL.

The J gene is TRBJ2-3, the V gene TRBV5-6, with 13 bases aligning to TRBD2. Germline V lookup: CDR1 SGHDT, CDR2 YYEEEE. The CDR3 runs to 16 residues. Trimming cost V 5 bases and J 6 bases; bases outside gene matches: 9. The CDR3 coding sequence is TGTGCCAGCAGATGGGGACTAGCGGGGTCCTCGGATACGCAGTATTTT. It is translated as CASRWGLAGSSDTQYF.

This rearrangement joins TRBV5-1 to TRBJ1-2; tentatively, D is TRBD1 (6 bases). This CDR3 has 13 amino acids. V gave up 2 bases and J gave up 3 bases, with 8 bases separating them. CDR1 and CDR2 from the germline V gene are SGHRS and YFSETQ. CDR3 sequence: CASSFSGDYGYTF. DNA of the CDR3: TGCGCCAGCAGCTTTTCAGGGGACTATGGCTACACCTTC.

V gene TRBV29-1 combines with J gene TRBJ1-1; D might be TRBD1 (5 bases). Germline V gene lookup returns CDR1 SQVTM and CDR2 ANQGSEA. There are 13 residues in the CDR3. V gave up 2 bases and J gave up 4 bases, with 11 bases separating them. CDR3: CSVESGGGTEAFF. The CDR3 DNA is TGCAGCGTTGAAAGCGGGGGGGGCACTGAAGCTTTCTTT.

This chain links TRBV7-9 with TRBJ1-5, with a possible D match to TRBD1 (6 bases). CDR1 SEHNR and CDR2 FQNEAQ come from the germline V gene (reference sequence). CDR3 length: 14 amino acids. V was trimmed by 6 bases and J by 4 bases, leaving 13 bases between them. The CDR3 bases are TGTGCCAGCAGTTCCGACAGGACTAATCAGCCCCAGCATTTT. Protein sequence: CASSSDRTNQPQHF.

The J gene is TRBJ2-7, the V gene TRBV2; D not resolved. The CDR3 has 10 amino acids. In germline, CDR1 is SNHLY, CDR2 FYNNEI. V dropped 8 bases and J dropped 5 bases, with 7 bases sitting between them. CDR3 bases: TGTGCCAGCGAGATGAACGAGCAGTACTTC. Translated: CASEMNEQYF.

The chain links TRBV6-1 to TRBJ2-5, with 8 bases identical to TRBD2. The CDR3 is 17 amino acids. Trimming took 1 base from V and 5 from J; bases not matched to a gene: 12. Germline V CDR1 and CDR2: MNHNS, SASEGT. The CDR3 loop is CASSEGVTGGPQETQYF. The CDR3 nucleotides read TGTGCCAGCAGTGAAGGGGTCACGGGGGGGCCCCAGGAGACCCAGTACTTC.

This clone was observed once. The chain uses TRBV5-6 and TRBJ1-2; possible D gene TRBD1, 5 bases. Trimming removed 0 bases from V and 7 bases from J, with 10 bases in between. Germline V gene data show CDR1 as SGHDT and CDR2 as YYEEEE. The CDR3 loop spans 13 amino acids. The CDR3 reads CASSLGIQGGYTF. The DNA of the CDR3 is TGTGCCAGCAGCTTGGGAATTCAGGGTGGCTACACCTTC.

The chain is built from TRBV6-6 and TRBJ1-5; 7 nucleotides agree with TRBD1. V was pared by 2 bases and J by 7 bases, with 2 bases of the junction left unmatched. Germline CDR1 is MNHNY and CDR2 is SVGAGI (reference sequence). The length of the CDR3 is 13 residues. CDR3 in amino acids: CASSYTGDQPQHF. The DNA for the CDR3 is TGTGCCAGCAGTTACACAGGGGACCAGCCCCAGCATTTT.

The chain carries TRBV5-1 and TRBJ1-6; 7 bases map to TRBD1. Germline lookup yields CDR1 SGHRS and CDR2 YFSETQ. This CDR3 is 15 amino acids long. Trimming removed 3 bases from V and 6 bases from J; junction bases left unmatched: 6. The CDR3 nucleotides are TGCGCCAGCAGCTGGGAACAGGGGCGTAATTCACCCCTCCACTTT. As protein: CASSWEQGRNSPLHF.

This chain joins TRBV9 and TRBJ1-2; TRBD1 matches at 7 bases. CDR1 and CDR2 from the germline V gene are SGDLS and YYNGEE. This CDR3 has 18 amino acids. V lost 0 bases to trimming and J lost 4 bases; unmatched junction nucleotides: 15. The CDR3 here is CASSVATVKGQGGYGYTF. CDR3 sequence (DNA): TGTGCCAGCAGCGTAGCTACGGTTAAGGGGCAGGGGGGCTATGGCTACACCTTC.

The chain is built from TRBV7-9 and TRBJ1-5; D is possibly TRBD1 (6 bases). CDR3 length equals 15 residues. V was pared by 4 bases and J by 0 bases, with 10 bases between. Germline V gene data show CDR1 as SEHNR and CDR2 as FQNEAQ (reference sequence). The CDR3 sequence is CASSSAGDSNQPQHF. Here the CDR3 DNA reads TGTGCCAGCAGCTCCGCAGGGGATAGCAATCAGCCCCAGCATTTT. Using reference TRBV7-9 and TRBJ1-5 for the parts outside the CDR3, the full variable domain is DTGVSQNPRHKITKRGQNVTFRCDPISEHNRLYWYRQTLGQGPEFLTYFQNEAQLEKSRLLSDRFSAERPKGSFSTLEIQRTEQGDSAMYLCASSSAGDSNQPQHFGDGTRLSIL.

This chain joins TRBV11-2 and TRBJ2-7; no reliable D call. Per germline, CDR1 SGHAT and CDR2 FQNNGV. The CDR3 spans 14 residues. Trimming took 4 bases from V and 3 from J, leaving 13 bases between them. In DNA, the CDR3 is TGTGCCAGCAGCTCAGCATATCACAGCTACGAGCAGTACTTC. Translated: CASSSAYHSYEQYF.

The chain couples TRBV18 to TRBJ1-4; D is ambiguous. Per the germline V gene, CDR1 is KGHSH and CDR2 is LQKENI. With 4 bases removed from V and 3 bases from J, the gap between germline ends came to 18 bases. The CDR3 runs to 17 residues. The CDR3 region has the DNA TGTGCCAGCTCACAGGGTTCCGGGGTTGGATCTAATGAAAAACTGTTTTTT. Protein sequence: CASSQGSGVGSNEKLFF.

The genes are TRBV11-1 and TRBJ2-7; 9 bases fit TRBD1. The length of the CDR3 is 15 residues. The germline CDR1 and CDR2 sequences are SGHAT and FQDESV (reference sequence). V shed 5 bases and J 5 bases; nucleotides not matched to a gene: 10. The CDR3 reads CASSRMGQGRDEQYF. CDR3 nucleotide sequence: TGTGCCAGCAGCCGGATGGGACAGGGACGGGACGAGCAGTACTTC.

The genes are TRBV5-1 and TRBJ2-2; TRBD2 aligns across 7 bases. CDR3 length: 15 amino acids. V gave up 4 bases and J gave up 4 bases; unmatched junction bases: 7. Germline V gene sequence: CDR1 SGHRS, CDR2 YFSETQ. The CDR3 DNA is TGCGCCAGCAGCGGGGGGGGTACGAGCACCGGGGAGCTGTTTTTT. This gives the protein CASSGGGTSTGELFF. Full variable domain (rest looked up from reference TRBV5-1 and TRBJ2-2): KAGVTQTPRYLIKTRGQQVTLSCSPISGHRSVSWYQQTPGQGLQFLFEYFSETQRNKGNFPGRFSGRQFSNSRSEMNVSTLELGDSALYLCASSGGGTSTGELFFGEGSRLTVL.

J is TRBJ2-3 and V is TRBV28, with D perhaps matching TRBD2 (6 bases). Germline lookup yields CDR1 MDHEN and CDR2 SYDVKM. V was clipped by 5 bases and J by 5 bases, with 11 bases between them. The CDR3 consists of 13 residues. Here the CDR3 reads CASSTGLLDTQYF. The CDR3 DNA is TGTGCCAGCAGTACAGGACTACTAGATACGCAGTATTTT.

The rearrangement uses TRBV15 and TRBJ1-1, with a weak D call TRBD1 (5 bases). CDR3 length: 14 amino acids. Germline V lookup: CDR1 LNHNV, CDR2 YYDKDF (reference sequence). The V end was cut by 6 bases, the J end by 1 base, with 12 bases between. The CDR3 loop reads CATSAGSGNTEAFF. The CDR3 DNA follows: TGTGCCACCAGTGCAGGGTCGGGGAACACTGAAGCTTTCTTT. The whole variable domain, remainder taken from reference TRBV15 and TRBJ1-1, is DAMVIQNPRYQVTQFGKPVTLSCSQTLNHNVMYWYQQKSSQAPKLLFHYYDKDFNNEADTPDNFQSRRPNTSFCFLDIRSPGLGDTAMYLCATSAGSGNTEAFFGQGTRLTVV.

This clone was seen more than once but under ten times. This CDR3 is CASSPGGDEKLFF. In nucleotides, the CDR3 is TGTGCCAGCTCACCGGGCGGGGATGAAAAACTGTTTTTT. The chain joins TRBV28 to TRBJ1-4; D is unresolved. The CDR3 runs 13 residues. The germline V gene has CDR1 MDHEN and CDR2 SYDVKM. V shed 8 bases and J shed 6 bases, with 13 bases lying between them. Complete variable domain (other parts from reference TRBV28 and TRBJ1-4): DVKVTQSSRYLVKRTGEKVFLECVQDMDHENMFWYRQDPGLGLRLIYFSYDVKMKEKGDIPEGYSVSREKKERFSLILESASTNQTSMYLCASSPGGDEKLFFGSGTQLSVL.